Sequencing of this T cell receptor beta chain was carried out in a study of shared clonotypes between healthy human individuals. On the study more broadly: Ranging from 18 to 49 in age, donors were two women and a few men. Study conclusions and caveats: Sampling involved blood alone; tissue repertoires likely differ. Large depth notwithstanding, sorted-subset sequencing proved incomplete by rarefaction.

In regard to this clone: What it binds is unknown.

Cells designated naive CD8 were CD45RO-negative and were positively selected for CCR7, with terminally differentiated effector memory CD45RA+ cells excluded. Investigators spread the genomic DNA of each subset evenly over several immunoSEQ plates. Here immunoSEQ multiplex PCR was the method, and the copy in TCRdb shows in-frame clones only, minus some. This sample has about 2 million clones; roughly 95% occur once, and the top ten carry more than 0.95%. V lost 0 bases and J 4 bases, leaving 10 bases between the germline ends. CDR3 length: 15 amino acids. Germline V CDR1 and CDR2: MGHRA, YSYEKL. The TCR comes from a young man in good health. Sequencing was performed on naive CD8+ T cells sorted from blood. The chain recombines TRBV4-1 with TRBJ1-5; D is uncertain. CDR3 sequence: CASSQDFSLNQPQHF. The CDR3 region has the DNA TGCGCCAGCAGCCAAGACTTCTCGCTTAATCAGCCCCAGCATTTT.